The 31 T cell receptor beta chains below were found in one sample sequenced in a study of post-analysis software for immune sequencing data. Broader study findings: When patients were compared with controls, about 5 TRBV segments were more frequent, TRBV5-6, TRBV5-1 and TRBV20-1 among them.

These receptors have no known antigen. Incorporated into the TCR beta cDNA libraries were unique molecular identifiers, which served to reduce PCR and sequencing biases. MiXCR, applied by TCRdb to the PCR reads, yields one record per CDR3 protein. The sample holds 650,000 to 850,000 distinct CDR3 sequences, approximately 50% seen once. Sequencing was performed on blood. Receptors were obtained from a girl aged 10 to 17 with multiple sclerosis.

The chain combines TRBV12-5 with TRBJ2-3; 7 bases agree with TRBD2. This CDR3 contains 17 residues. The junction had 7 bases not matched to a gene; V was cut back by 1 base and J by 0 bases. From germline, CDR1 is LGHNT and CDR2 FRNRAP. CDR3 protein: CASGLAITGGSTDTQYF. For the CDR3, the DNA is TGTGCTAGTGGTTTGGCAATCACCGGGGGGAGCACAGATACGCAGTATTTT.

This chain uses TRBV3-1 with TRBJ2-1; 9 nucleotides align to TRBD2. The CDR3 loop spans 15 amino acids. The germline gives CDR1 LGHDT, CDR2 YNNKEL (reference sequence). Losses at the gene ends were 2 bases for V and 6 bases for J; bases not matched to a gene: 5. CDR3 in amino acids: CASSQLAGRVNEQFF. The CDR3 DNA is TGTGCCAGCAGCCAACTAGCGGGGAGGGTCAATGAGCAGTTCTTC.

This rearrangement joins TRBV6-2 or TRBV6-3 to TRBJ2-1; 8 positions agree with TRBD2. V was clipped by 4 bases and J by 7 bases; unmatched bases: 9. Germline CDR1 MNHEY, CDR2 SVGEGT. The CDR3 spans 15 residues. The CDR3 DNA follows: TGTGCCAGCAGTTCCAGCGGGAGCATAAGGAATGAGCAGTTCTTC. This translates into CASSSSGSIRNEQFF.

This chain connects TRBV6-1 to TRBJ2-5; 7 nucleotides agree with TRBD2. With the DNA end fitting TRBJ2-7 better, the J assignment may be wrong. CDR3 size: 13 residues. Germline CDR1 MNHNS, CDR2 SASEGT. This chain's CDR3 is CASSDIAGNEQYF. DNA of the CDR3: TGTGCCAGCAGTGACATAGCGGGTAACGAGCAGTACTTC.

This clonotype was observed a handful of times. This chain links TRBV12-3 or TRBV12-4 with TRBJ2-7; D is uncertain. V lost 6 bases to trimming and J lost 0 bases, with 6 bases between them. The CDR3 is made up of 12 amino acids. DNA for the CDR3: TGTGCCAGCAGCTGGGCCTCCTACGAGCAGTACTTC. Its translation is CASSWASYEQYF.

The V and J genes are TRBV5-1 and TRBJ2-4; 8 bases line up with TRBD1. The J call may be faulty, since TRBJ2-7 better matches the DNA end. The V gene's germline CDR1 is SGHRS and CDR2 YFSETQ. CDR3 length: 16 amino acids. The CDR3 DNA reads TGCGCCAGCAGCTACCAATCCCAGGGGGCCAGGGACGAGCAGTACTTC. It is translated as CASSYQSQGARDEQYF.

V usage is TRBV3-1 and J usage is TRBJ2-1; a weak D match, TRBD2 (5 bases). V was clipped by 4 bases and J by 4 bases, with 14 bases between them. CDR1 LGHDT and CDR2 YNNKEL come from the germline V gene (reference sequence). The CDR3 covers 15 residues. CDR3 DNA sequence: TGTGCCAGCAGCCCCGGAGTAGCGCGGTACAATGAGCAGTTCTTC. Protein sequence: CASSPGVARYNEQFF.

Notes on this clonotype: This may come from a read error, since a much larger clone is one base off. The chain has TRBV7-9 and TRBJ2-5; TRBD2 aligns across 7 bases. The CDR3 runs to 19 residues. Trimming removed 5 bases from V and 8 bases from J; junction bases left unmatched: 26. Germline values: CDR1 SEHNR, CDR2 FQNEAQ (reference sequence). CDR3 nucleotide sequence: TGTGCCAGCAGCGTATTGACTAGCCGAAGAGTCGGGAGTGGGGACACCCAGTACTTC. Protein product: CASSVLTSRRVGSGDTQYF.

The chain couples TRBV24-1 to TRBJ1-2, with a weak D call TRBD1 (5 bases). Per germline, CDR1 KGHDR and CDR2 SFDVKD. This CDR3 contains 13 residues. Deletions cut 4 bases from V and 6 bases from J, with 11 bases between. The CDR3 DNA is TGTGCCACCAGTGAAAACAGGTTCCATGGCTACACCTTC. Protein product: CATSENRFHGYTF.

V and J are TRBV6-4 and TRBJ2-3; D uncertain. This CDR3 is built from 13 residues. CDR1 and CDR2 from the germline V gene are MRHNA and SNTAGT. V was trimmed by 4 bases and J by 4 bases, leaving 9 bases between them. The CDR3 DNA sequence: TGTGCCAGCAGTGGCAGCCCCCCAGATACGCAGTATTTT. Protein sequence: CASSGSPPDTQYF.

The chain employs TRBV20-1 and TRBJ2-1; 15 bases fit TRBD2. V was clipped by 3 bases and J by 10 bases; unmatched bases: 4. The CDR3 has 14 residues. Per germline, CDR1 DFQATT and CDR2 SNEGSKA (reference sequence). CDR3 nucleotides: TGCAGTGCTAGTATGGGGACTAGCGGGAGGGAGCAGTTCTTC. Residues: CSASMGTSGREQFF.

The chain couples TRBV29-1 to TRBJ2-5; D gene uncertain. The CDR3 consists of 12 residues. V lost 4 bases and J lost 1, with 7 bases in between. The germline CDR1 and CDR2 sequences are SQVTM and ANQGSEA. CDR3 sequence reads: CSVGPGQETQYF. The CDR3 nucleotides are TGCAGCGTTGGGCCCGGCCAAGAGACCCAGTACTTC.

The CDR3 coding sequence is TGTGCCAGCAGCTTATACAACAGCCCAACCTACAATGAGCAGTTCTTC. Protein sequence: CASSLYNSPTYNEQFF. This chain joins TRBV7-9 and TRBJ2-1; D is uncertain. This CDR3 spans 16 amino acids. The V gene's germline CDR1 is SEHNR and CDR2 FQNEAQ (reference sequence). The germline V and J ends were trimmed by 2 bases and 2 bases, with 13 bases remaining between them.

This clonotype came up a few times. This chain connects TRBV12-3 or TRBV12-4 to TRBJ2-4, with 10 bases identical to TRBD2. Matching the DNA end better, TRBJ2-7 makes the J call doubtful. The CDR3 totals 13 residues. The CDR3 DNA reads as TGTGCCAGCAACCCAGCGGGAGGGTACGAGCAGTACTTC. The encoded protein is CASNPAGGYEQYF.

CDR3 in amino acids: CSAGLQAAYEQFF. CDR3 nucleotide sequence: TGCAGTGCTGGTTTACAGGCGGCGTATGAGCAGTTCTTC. The chain joins TRBV20-1 to TRBJ2-1, with a possible D match to TRBD1 (5 bases). The germline V and J ends were trimmed by 5 bases and 8 bases, with 16 bases remaining between them. CDR3 size: 13 residues. Germline CDR1 reads DFQATT; CDR2 reads SNEGSKA (reference sequence).

CDR3 bases: TGTGCCAGCAGCCCCTTAGCGGGAGGGGGCACAGATACGCAGTATTTT. Translating gives CASSPLAGGGTDTQYF. This chain joins TRBV7-3 and TRBJ2-3, with 11 bases matching TRBD2. The germline gives CDR1 SGHTA, CDR2 FQGTGA. V trimming: 5 bases; J trimming: 1 base; junction bases outside the gene matches: 5. The CDR3 has 16 residues. Full variable domain (rest looked up from reference TRBV7-3 and TRBJ2-3): GAGVSQTPSNKVTEKGKYVELRCDPISGHTALYWYRQSLGQGPEFLIYFQGTGAADDSGLPNDRFFAVRPEGSVSTLKIQRTERGDSAVYLCASSPLAGGGTDTQYFGPGTRLTVL.

V and J are TRBV15 and TRBJ2-5; D is ambiguous. V lost 0 bases, J lost 3 bases, and 8 bases lay in between. The CDR3 extends over 14 amino acids. Germline CDR1 is LNHNV and CDR2 is YYDKDF (reference sequence). CDR3 nucleotides: TGTGCCACCAGCAGAGATCTCGGCAAAGAGACCCAGTACTTC. Translated: CATSRDLGKETQYF.

This clonotype was picked up a small number of times. The chain employs TRBV20-1 and TRBJ2-7; 8 nucleotides line up with TRBD2. The last part of the DNA fits TRBJ2-5 better; the J call may be wrong. Per the germline V gene, CDR1 is DFQATT and CDR2 is SNEGSKA (reference sequence). The length of the CDR3 is 16 residues. CDR3: CSAGSGLVALQETQYF. CDR3 bases: TGCAGTGCTGGCTCGGGACTAGTAGCCCTACAGGAGACCCAGTACTTC.

Worth noting for this clonotype: It may be a read error: a sequence one base away is much more abundant. V and J are TRBV20-1 and TRBJ2-7; D may be TRBD2 (8 bases). Germline loops: CDR1 DFQATT, CDR2 SNEGSKA (reference sequence). The CDR3 spans 13 residues. The germline V and J ends were trimmed by 7 bases and 2 bases, with 15 bases remaining between them. The CDR3 region has the DNA TGCAGTGTTAGCGGGGACAGAGCCTACGAGCAGTACTTC. It specifies CSVSGDRAYEQYF.

This clonotype was counted only a few times. The genes are TRBV9 and TRBJ2-7; D is unclear. Trimming took 4 bases from V and 2 from J, leaving 13 bases between them. The CDR3 runs 14 residues. Germline CDR1 SGDLS, CDR2 YYNGEE. CDR3 sequence: CASSQAHQTYEQYF. CDR3 DNA: TGTGCCAGCAGCCAGGCCCACCAGACCTACGAGCAGTACTTC.

The rearrangement uses TRBV5-1 and TRBJ2-7; tentative D call: TRBD1 (6 bases). Germline CDR1 reads SGHRS; CDR2 reads YFSETQ. Trimming cost V 4 bases and J 2 bases, with 13 bases left between them. The length of the CDR3 is 14 residues. Here the CDR3 DNA reads TGCGCCAGCAGCGCACGGACAGAAACCTACGAGCAGTACTTC. Amino acids: CASSARTETYEQYF.

The chain combines TRBV5-1 with TRBJ2-7; D gene ambiguous. V lost 5 bases and J lost 6, with 18 bases in between. CDR1 and CDR2 from the germline V gene are SGHRS and YFSETQ. CDR3 length equals 14 residues. Here the CDR3 reads CASSPGLGFGEQYF. In DNA form, the CDR3 reads TGCGCCAGCAGTCCGGGCCTAGGCTTTGGCGAGCAGTACTTC.

The chain combines TRBV20-1 with TRBJ1-5; the D gene is possibly TRBD1 (5 bases). This CDR3 has 15 residues. V shed 0 bases and J shed 4 bases, with 13 bases lying between them. Germline V CDR1 and CDR2: DFQATT, SNEGSKA (reference sequence). The CDR3 reads CSAREGLGGNQPQHF. In DNA form, the CDR3 reads TGCAGTGCTAGAGAAGGGCTTGGGGGAAATCAGCCCCAGCATTTT.

The chain recombines TRBV7-9 with TRBJ2-1; no clear D gene. Germline CDR1 is SEHNR and CDR2 is FQNEAQ (reference sequence). Trimming cost V 5 bases and J 0 bases, with 8 bases left between them. The CDR3 covers 14 residues. CDR3 protein: CASSDVSSYNEQFF. The CDR3 DNA sequence: TGTGCCAGCAGCGATGTTTCCTCCTACAATGAGCAGTTCTTC. Full variable domain (remainder filled in from reference TRBV7-9 and TRBJ2-1): DTGVSQNPRHKITKRGQNVTFRCDPISEHNRLYWYRQTLGQGPEFLTYFQNEAQLEKSRLLSDRFSAERPKGSFSTLEIQRTEQGDSAMYLCASSDVSSYNEQFFGPGTRLTVL.

This clonotype was counted once. The genes are TRBV18 and TRBJ2-5, with no clear D. The J call may be incorrect, as the DNA end agrees better with TRBJ2-7. This CDR3 spans 12 amino acids. Germline lookup yields CDR1 KGHSH and CDR2 LQKENI. CDR3 in DNA: TGTGCCAGCTCATCAGAAGTCTACGAGCAGTACTTC. This codes for CASSSEVYEQYF.

This clonotype was seen a few times. In nucleotides, the CDR3 is TGTGCCAGCAAGCGTTCCTATGGCTACACCTTC. Translating gives CASKRSYGYTF. V is TRBV12-3 or TRBV12-4 and J is TRBJ1-2; D gene ambiguous. This CDR3 comprises 11 residues. Trimming shortened V by 7 bases and J by 4 bases, and 7 bases separated the two germline ends.

This clonotype was counted a single time. In this CDR3 the conserved last residue, phenylalanine or tryptophan, is missing, so a read error is likely. This chain uses TRBV7-9 with TRBJ1-2, with D possibly being TRBD1 (5 bases). The CDR3 consists of 15 residues. The germline CDR1 and CDR2 sequences are SEHNR and FQNEAQ (reference sequence). CDR3 DNA sequence: TGTGCCAGCAGTTCCAGACAGCCCAATAACTGTGGCTACACCTTA. Amino acid sequence: CASSSRQPNNCGYTL.

Notes on this clonotype: A read error may account for a junction end that differs from germline. This chain links TRBV10-3 with TRBJ2-1; TRBD2 matches 7 bases. Germline V lookup: CDR1 ENHRY, CDR2 SYGVKD. CDR3 size: 15 residues. Here the CDR3 reads CAIGESTSNYNEQFF. In DNA form, the CDR3 reads TGTGCCATCGGTGAGTCGACTAGCAACTACAATGAGCAGTTCTTC.

The rearrangement links TRBV12-3 or TRBV12-4 to TRBJ2-3; 7 nucleotides align to TRBD2. J gave up 6 bases and V 3 bases, and 9 bases lay outside the gene matches. The CDR3 extends over 15 amino acids. Here the CDR3 reads CASSLRPIGGDTQYF. In DNA form, the CDR3 reads TGTGCCAGCAGTTTGAGGCCCATCGGGGGGGATACGCAGTATTTT.

This clonotype occurred a few times. The rearrangement links TRBV7-3 to TRBJ2-3; 9 bases align to TRBD2. With V trimmed by 4 bases and J by 3 bases, 5 bases remained unmatched. The CDR3 is 15 residues long. The V gene's germline CDR1 is SGHTA and CDR2 FQGTGA. The CDR3 sequence is CASSSSGGLTDTQYF. CDR3 DNA sequence: TGTGCCAGCAGCTCGAGCGGGGGGCTTACAGATACGCAGTATTTT.

This clonotype was found a few times. The gene calls are TRBV29-1 and TRBJ1-2, with 7 bases aligning to TRBD1. The V and J ends lost 5 bases and 8 bases, in that order; junction bases with no gene match: 17. The germline V gene encodes CDR1 SQVTM and CDR2 ANQGSEA. The CDR3 contains 15 residues. CDR3 residues: CSVNGGRQGVAGYTF. CDR3 DNA sequence: TGCAGCGTTAATGGGGGGAGACAGGGAGTAGCCGGCTACACCTTC.